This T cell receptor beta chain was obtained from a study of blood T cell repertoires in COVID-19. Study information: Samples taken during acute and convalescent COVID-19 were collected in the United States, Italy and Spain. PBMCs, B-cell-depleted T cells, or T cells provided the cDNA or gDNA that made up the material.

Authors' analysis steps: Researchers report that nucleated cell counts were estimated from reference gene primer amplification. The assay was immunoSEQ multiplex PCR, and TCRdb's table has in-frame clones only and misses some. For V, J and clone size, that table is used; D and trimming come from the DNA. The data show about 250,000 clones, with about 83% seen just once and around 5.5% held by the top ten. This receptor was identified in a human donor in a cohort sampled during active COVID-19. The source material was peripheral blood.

As DNA, the CDR3 is TGTGCCAGCAGCCAAGATGGCGGCTACACCTTC. Protein: CASSQDGGYTF. The rearrangement joins TRBV4-2 to TRBJ1-2; D remains unclear. With 0 bases removed from V and 8 bases from J, the gap between germline ends came to 4 bases. The length of the CDR3 is 11 residues. Per germline, CDR1 LGHNA and CDR2 YNFKEQ.